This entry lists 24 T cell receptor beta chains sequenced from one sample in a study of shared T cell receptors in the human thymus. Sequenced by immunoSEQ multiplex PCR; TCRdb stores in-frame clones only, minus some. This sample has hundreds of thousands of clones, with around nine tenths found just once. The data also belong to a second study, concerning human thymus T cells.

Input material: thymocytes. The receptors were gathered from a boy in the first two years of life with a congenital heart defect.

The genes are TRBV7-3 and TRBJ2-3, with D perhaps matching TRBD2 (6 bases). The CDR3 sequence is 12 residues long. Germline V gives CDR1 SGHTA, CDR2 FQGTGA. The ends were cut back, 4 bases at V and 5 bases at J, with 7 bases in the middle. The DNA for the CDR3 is TGTGCCAGCAGCTCGGGGGTAGATACGCAGTATTTT. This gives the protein CASSSGVDTQYF.

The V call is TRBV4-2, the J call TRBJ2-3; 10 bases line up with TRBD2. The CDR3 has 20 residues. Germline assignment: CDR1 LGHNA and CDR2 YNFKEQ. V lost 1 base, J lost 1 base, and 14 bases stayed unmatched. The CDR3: CASSQVNHVSGRKGTDTQYF. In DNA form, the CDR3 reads TGTGCCAGCAGCCAAGTTAATCATGTTAGCGGGAGGAAGGGCACAGATACGCAGTATTTT.

The CDR3 sequence: CASSDSRRSPNEKLFF. CDR3 DNA sequence: TGTGCCAGCAGTGATTCCCGACGGAGCCCTAATGAAAAACTGTTTTTT. The chain couples TRBV25-1 to TRBJ1-4; no firm D call. With 3 bases removed from V and 3 bases from J, the gap between germline ends came to 14 bases. Germline assignment: CDR1 MGHDK and CDR2 SYGVNS. The CDR3 contains 16 residues.

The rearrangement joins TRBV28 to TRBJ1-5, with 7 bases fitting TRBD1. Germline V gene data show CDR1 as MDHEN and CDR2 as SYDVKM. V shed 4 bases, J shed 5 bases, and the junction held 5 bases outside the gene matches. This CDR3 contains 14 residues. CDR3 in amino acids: CASSSHRGDQPQHF. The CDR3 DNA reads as TGTGCCAGCAGTTCACACAGGGGTGATCAGCCCCAGCATTTT. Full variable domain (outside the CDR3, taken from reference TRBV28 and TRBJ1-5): DVKVTQSSRYLVKRTGEKVFLECVQDMDHENMFWYRQDPGLGLRLIYFSYDVKMKEKGDIPEGYSVSREKKERFSLILESASTNQTSMYLCASSSHRGDQPQHFGDGTRLSIL.

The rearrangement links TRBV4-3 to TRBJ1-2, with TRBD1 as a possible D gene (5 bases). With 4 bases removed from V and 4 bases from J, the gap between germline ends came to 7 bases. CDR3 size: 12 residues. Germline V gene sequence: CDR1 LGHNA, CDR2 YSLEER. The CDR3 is CASSPGGYGYTF. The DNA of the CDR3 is TGCGCCAGCAGCCCGGGGGGCTATGGCTACACCTTC.

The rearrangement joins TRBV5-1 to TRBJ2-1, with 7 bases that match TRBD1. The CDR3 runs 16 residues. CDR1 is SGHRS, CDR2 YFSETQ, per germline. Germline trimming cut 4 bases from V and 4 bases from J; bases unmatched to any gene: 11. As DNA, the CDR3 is TGCGCCAGCAGCGCCCGACAGGGTTTGGTGTACAATGAGCAGTTCTTC. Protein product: CASSARQGLVYNEQFF.

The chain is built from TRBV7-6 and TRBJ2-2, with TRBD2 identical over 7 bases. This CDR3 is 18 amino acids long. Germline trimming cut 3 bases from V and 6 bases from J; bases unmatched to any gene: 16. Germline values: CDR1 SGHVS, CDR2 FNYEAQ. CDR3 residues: CASSFGIGTPRGAGELFF. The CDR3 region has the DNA TGTGCCAGCAGCTTTGGTATCGGGACGCCCCGGGGGGCCGGGGAGCTGTTTTTT.

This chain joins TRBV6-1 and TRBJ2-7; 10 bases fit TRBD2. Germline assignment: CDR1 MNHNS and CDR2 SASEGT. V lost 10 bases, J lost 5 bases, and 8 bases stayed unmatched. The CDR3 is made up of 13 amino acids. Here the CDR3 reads CATLGTSVHEQYF. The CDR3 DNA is TGTGCCACCCTAGGGACTAGCGTCCACGAGCAGTACTTC.

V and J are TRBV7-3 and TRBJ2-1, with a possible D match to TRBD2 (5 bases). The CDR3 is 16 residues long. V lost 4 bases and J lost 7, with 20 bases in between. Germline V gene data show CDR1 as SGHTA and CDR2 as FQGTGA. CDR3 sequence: CASSSHEAISANEQFF. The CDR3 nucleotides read TGTGCCAGCAGCTCCCATGAGGCTATTAGCGCGAATGAGCAGTTCTTC.

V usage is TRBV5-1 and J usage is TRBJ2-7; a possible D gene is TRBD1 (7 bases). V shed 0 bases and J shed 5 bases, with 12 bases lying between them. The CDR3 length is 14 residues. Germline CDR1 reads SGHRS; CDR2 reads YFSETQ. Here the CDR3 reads CASSLVQGGNEQYF. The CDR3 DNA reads TGCGCCAGCAGCTTGGTCCAGGGGGGCAACGAGCAGTACTTC.

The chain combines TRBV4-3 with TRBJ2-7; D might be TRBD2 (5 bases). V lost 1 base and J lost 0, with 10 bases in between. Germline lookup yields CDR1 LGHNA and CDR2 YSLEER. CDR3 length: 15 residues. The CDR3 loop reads CASSQARGSSYEQYF. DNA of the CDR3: TGCGCCAGCAGCCAAGCTCGAGGGAGCTCCTACGAGCAGTACTTC.

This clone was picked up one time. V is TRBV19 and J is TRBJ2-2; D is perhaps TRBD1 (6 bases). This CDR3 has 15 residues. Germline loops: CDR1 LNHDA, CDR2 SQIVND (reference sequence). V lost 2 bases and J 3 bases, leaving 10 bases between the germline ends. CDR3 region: CASSITRTDTGELFF. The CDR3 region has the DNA TGTGCCAGTAGTATAACCCGGACAGACACCGGGGAGCTGTTTTTT.

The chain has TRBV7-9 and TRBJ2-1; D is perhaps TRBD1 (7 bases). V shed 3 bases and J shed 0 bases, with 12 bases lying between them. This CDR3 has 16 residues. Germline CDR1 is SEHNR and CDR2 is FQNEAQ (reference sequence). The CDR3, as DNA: TGTGCCAGCAGCTTGTCGGGGGACAGCTCCTACAATGAGCAGTTCTTC. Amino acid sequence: CASSLSGDSSYNEQFF.

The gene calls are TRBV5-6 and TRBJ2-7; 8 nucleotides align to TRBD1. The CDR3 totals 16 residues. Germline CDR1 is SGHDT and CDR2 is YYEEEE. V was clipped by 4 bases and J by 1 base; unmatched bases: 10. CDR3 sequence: CASSPPRTGRSYEQYF. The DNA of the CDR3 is TGTGCCAGCAGCCCCCCTAGGACAGGGAGGTCCTACGAGCAGTACTTC.

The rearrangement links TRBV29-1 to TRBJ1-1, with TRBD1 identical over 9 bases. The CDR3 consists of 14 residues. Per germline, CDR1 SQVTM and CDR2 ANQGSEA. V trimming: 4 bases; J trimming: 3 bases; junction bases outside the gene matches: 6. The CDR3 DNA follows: TGCAGCGTTGCTACAGGGGGCGAGGACACTGAAGCTTTCTTT. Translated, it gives CSVATGGEDTEAFF.

CDR3 protein: CASSGRSGWYEQFF. In DNA, the CDR3 is TGTGCCAGCAGCGGACGGAGCGGGTGGTATGAGCAGTTCTTC. The chain carries TRBV9 and TRBJ2-1; a possible D gene is TRBD2 (6 bases). This CDR3 comprises 14 residues. With 3 bases removed from V and 8 bases from J, the gap between germline ends came to 15 bases. Germline CDR1 and CDR2: SGDLS and YYNGEE.

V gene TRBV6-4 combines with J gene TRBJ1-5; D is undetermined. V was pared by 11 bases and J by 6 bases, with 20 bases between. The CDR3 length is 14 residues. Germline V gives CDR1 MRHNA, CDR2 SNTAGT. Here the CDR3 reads CARSPGEVCQPQHF. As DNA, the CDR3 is TGTGCCCGATCCCCCGGGGAGGTCTGTCAGCCCCAGCATTTT.

CDR3 sequence (DNA): TGTGCCAGCAGCAAAGTCGGGGTCTTCTGGGACACCGGGGAGCTGTTTTTT. Amino acids: CASSKVGVFWDTGELFF. The chain joins TRBV21-1 to TRBJ2-2; TRBD2 reflects the table's D call only, with no check against the DNA. TRBV21-1 is designated a pseudogene. This CDR3 spans 17 amino acids.

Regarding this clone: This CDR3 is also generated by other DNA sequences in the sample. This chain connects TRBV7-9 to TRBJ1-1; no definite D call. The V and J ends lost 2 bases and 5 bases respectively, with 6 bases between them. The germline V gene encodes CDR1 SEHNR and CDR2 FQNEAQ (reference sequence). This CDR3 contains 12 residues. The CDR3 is CASSLTGTEAFF. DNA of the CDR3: TGTGCCAGCAGCTTAACGGGGACTGAAGCTTTCTTT.

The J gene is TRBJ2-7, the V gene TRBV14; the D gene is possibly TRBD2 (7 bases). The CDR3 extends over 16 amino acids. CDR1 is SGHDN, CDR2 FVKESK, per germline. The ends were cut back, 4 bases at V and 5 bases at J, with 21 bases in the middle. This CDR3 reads CASSPWGGREGHEQYF. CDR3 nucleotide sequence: TGTGCCAGCAGCCCCTGGGGGGGCAGGGAAGGCCACGAGCAGTACTTC.

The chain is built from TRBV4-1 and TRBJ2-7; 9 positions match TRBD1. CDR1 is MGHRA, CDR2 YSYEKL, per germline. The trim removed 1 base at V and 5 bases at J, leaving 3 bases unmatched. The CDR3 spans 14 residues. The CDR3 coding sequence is TGCGCCAGCAGCCAAGGGACAGGGGACGACGAGCAGTACTTC. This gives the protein CASSQGTGDDEQYF.

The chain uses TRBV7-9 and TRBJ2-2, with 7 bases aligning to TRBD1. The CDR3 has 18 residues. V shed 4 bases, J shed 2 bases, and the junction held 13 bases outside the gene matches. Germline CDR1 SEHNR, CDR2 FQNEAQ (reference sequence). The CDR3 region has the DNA TGTGCCAGCAGCTGGCAAAACGACAGGGCCCAAAACACCGGGGAGCTGTTTTTT. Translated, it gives CASSWQNDRAQNTGELFF.

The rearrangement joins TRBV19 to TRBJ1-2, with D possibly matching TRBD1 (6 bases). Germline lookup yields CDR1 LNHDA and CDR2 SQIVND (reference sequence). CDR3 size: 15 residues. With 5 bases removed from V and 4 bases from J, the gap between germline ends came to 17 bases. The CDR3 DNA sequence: TGTGCCAGTAGTTCCGAAATGACAGGCCTCTATGGCTACACCTTC. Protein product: CASSSEMTGLYGYTF.

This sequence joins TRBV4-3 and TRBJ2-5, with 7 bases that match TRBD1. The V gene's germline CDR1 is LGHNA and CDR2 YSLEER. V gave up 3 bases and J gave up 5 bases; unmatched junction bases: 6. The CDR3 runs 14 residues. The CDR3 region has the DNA TGCGCCAGCAGCCACCAGGGGGTCCGGGAGACCCAGTACTTC. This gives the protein CASSHQGVRETQYF.